This T cell receptor (beta chain) was profiled in a study of a mutant IDH1 vaccine in newly diagnosed glioma. The protocol was immunoSEQ multiplex PCR, while the TCRdb copy is restricted to in-frame clones and leaves out a portion. The repertoire includes fewer than 85,000 clones, 81% of them detected once, and approximately 5.6% sits in the top ten. Germline V gene data show CDR1 as LNHDA and CDR2 as SQIVND (reference sequence). Trimming shortened V by 7 bases and J by 0 bases, and 13 bases separated the two germline ends. The CDR3 is 15 residues long. To note about this clone: Antigen specificity is unknown. This sample also contains other DNA sequences that code for the same CDR3.

The time point here: week 47, end of study. Doses consisted of 300 ug of mutant IDH1 20-mer peptide each, paired with topical imiquimod. The receptor was derived from a middle-aged man with glioma. This chain connects TRBV19 to TRBJ2-1; perhaps TRBD1 as D (6 bases). The sample here was PBMCs, taken from a glioma patient whose treatment included an IDH1 peptide vaccine. The CDR3 region is CASTADRSSYNEQFF. DNA for the CDR3: TGTGCCAGTACCGCAGACAGGAGCTCCTACAATGAGCAGTTCTTC.